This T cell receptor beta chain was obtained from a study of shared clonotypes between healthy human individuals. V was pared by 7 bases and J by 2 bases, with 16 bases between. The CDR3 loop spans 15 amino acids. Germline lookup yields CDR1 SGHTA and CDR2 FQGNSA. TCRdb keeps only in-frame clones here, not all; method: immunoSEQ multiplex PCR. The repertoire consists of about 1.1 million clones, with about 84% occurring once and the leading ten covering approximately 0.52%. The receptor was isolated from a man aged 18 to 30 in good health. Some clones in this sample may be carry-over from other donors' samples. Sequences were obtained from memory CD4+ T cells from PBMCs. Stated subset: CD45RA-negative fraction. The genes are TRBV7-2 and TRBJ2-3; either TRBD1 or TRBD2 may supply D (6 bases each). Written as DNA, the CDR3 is TGTGCCAGCACCCTAGGGGGGATTCCCACAGATACGCAGTATTTT. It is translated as CASTLGGIPTDTQYF.